This paragraph covers one T cell receptor (beta chain) sequence. Its antigen is unknown. No base quality values were provided; no much bigger clone lies one nucleotide off. Each collaborating institution followed its own protocols to collect whole blood in K2EDTA tubes. For TCRbeta analysis, collaborators shipped samples in one of three forms: frozen whole blood, isolated PBMCs, or DNA extracted from either of those sample types. The immunoSEQ Assay, a bias-controlled multiplex PCR, was used to amplify TCRbeta CDR3 regions from genomic DNA. The authors processed their data as follows. The number of nucleated cells in each sample was estimated from the amplification of reference gene primers within the assay. Sequence reads were collapsed and filtered to measure the absolute abundance of every unique TCRbeta CDR3 rearrangement. Productive Simpson clonality was computed per sample as the square root of Simpson's diversity index over productive rearrangements. TCRdb took this table from immuneACCESS and kept in-frame rearrangements with V and J called. Such tables lack part of the clones; where checked against another copy, unresolved V genes explain under half of the gap, and the rest is unexplained. V and J calls and clone size follow that table, whereas D and trimming were derived from the DNA. Within this sample are under 200,000 clones, with 80% to 85% of them counted one time only. The ten most abundant clones make up about a tenth of the sample.

The entry originates in a study of blood T cell repertoires in COVID-19 (dated by TCRdb to 2020 to 2021). Regarding the complete study: Samples covering the acute and convalescent phases of COVID-19 were provided by collaborators in the United States, Italy and Spain. A de-identified subject ID, COVID-19 status, age in years and sex were almost always included in the sample metadata. The dataset comprised deeply sampled blood TCRbeta repertoires from subjects exposed to, actively infected with, or recovered from COVID-19. The prospective study material was composed of cDNA or gDNA derived from T cells, B-cell-depleted T cells, or PBMCs. HLA class I and class II types, where available, came from metadata supplied by the sample provider rather than from assay-based typing. A freely available public database, intended as a resource for researchers studying the immune response to SARS-CoV-2, is where the repertoires were released. Samples came from the ongoing ImmuneRACE study (first 160 participants) plus 1,254 subjects from 6 global collaborators. What the work shows at the level of the full study, not this receptor alone: The amount of clinical and demographic metadata varied by source and participant and was provided uncurated.

Sequenced input: peripheral blood. This receptor was identified in an older man with active or convalescent COVID-19.

The CDR3 region: CASSFGLAGQETQYF. The DNA is as follows: TGTGCCAGCAGCTTTGGACTAGCGGGCCAAGAGACCCAGTACTTC. This chain is built from TRBV5-4 and TRBJ2-5; 11 central bases correspond to TRBD2. For this chain, trimming is 2 bases at the V end and 1 base at the J end, and the number of junction bases without a gene match is 1. The CDR3 goes from the cysteine to the phenylalanine over 15 residues. Of all the DNA, just the CDR3 is kept, 45 bases in frame from base 1. CDR1 and CDR2 are read off the germline V gene (reference sequence) as SGHNT and YYREEE.